This TCR beta chain was sequenced in a study of T cell responses to AZD1222 COVID-19 vaccine. Turning to this clone: Its antigen is not known.

Study outcomes and limitations: In all cases, repertoires were sampled only after the peak T cell response. Epitopes outside B.1.351 and B.1.1.7 mutated regions reportedly drew nearly half of spike TCRs. Seropositive AZD1222 recipients at baseline numbered only five or six.

Profiling relied on immunoSEQ multiplex PCR, and the TCRdb table lists in-frame clones only, not all of them. This table has 45,000 or so clones, less than 95% appearing once. Germline V CDR1 and CDR2: LGHNA, YNFKEQ. This CDR3 comprises 14 residues. The germline V and J ends were trimmed by 1 base and 3 bases, with 10 bases remaining between them. The specimen comprised peripheral blood, sampled 28 days after the second AZD1222 dose. This clonotype was sampled from an adult who received the AZD1222 COVID-19 vaccine. The rearrangement joins TRBV4-2 to TRBJ2-7; TRBD1 might be the D (5 bases). The CDR3 reads CASSQALTVYEQYF. The DNA of the CDR3 is TGTGCCAGCAGCCAAGCTTTGACAGTCTACGAGCAGTACTTC.